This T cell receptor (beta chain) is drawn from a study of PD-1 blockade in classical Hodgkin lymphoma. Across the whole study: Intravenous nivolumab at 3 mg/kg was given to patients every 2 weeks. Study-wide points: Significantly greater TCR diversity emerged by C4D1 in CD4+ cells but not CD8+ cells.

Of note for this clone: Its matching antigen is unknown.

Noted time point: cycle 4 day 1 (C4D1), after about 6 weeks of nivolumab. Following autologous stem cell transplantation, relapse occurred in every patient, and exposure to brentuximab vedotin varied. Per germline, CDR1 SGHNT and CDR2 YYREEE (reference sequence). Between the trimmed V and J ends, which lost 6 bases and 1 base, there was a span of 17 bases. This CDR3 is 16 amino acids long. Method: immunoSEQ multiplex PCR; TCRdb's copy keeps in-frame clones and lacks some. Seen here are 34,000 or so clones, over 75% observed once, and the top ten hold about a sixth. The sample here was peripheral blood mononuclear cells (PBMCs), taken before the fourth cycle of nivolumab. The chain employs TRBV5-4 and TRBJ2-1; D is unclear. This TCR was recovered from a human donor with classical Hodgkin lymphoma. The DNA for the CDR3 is TGTGCCAGCAACCGCCGGAAGGGTGAATCCTACAATGAGCAGTTCTTC. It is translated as CASNRRKGESYNEQFF.